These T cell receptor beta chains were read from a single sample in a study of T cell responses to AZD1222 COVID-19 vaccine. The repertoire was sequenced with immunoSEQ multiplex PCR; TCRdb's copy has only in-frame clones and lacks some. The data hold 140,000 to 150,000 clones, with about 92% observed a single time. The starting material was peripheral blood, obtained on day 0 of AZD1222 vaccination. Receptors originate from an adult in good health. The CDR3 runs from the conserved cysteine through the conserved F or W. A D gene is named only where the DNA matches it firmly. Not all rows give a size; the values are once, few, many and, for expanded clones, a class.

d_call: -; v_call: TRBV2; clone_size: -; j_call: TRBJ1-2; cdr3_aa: CASSEYVYGYTF; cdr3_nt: TGTGCCAGCAGTGAATACGTCTATGGCTACACCTTC
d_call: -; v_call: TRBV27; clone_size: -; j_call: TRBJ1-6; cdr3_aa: CASSWGGVSNSPLHF; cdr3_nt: TGTGCCAGCAGTTGGGGAGGGGTTTCCAATTCACCCCTCCACTTT
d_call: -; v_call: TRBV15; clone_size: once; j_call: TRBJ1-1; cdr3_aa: CATSRNRPGGYTEAFF; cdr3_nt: TGTGCCACCAGCAGGAATCGGCCGGGAGGGTACACTGAAGCTTTCTTT
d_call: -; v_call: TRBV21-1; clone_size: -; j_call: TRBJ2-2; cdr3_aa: CASSKAVPEREGLDGELFF; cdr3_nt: TGTGCCAGCAGCAAAGCCGTACCGGAGCGGGAGGGCCTGGACGGGGAGCTGTTTTTT
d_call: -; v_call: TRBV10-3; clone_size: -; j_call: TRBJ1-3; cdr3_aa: CAISGTSSGNTIYF; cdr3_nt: TGTGCCATCAGTGGAACATCCTCTGGAAACACCATATATTTT
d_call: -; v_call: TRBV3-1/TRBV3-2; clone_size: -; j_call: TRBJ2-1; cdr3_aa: CASSRSPSRPYNEQFF; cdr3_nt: TGTGCCAGCAGCCGCAGTCCTAGCCGTCCCTACAATGAGCAGTTCTTC
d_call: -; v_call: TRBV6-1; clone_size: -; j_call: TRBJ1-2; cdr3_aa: CASSELGVGYTF; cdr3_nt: TGTGCCAGCAGTGAATTGGGAGTGGGCTACACCTTC
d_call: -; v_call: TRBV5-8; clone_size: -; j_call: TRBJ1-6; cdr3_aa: CASSRTKRSPLHF; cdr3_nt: TGTGCCAGCAGCCGCACCAAGAGGTCACCCCTCCACTTT
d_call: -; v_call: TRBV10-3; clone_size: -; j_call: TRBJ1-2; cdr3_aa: CATRGKGPDYGYTF; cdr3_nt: TGTGCCACGAGGGGGAAGGGGCCGGACTATGGCTACACCTTC
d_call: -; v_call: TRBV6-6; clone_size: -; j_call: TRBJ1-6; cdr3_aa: CASSPPQGVKYNSPLHF; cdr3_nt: TGTGCCAGCAGTCCACCCCAAGGGGTCAAATATAATTCACCCCTCCACTTT
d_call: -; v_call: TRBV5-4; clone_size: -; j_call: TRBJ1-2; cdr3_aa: CASSLGSGRNYGYTF; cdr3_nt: TGTGCCAGCAGCCTGGGGTCCGGCCGTAACTATGGCTACACCTTC
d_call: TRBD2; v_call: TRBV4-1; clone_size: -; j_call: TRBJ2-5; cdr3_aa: CASSQVGTSGSVKETQYF; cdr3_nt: TGCGCCAGCAGCCAAGTTGGGACTAGCGGGAGTGTGAAAGAGACCCAGTACTTC
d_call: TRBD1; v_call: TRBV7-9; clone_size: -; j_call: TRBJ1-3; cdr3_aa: CASSTRDRGSGNTIYF; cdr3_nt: TGTGCCAGCAGCACGAGGGACAGGGGCTCTGGAAACACCATATATTTT
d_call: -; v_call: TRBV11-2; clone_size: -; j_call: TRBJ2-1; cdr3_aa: CASSLGSHSGLYNEQFF; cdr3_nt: TGTGCCAGCAGCTTAGGATCGCATAGCGGTTTGTACAATGAGCAGTTCTTC
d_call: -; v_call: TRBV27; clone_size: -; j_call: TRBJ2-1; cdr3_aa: CASSLIVGDEQFF; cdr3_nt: TGTGCCAGCAGCCTCATAGTGGGCGATGAGCAGTTCTTC
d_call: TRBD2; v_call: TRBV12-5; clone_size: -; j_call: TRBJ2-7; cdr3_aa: CASGLVLGREGRSHEQYF; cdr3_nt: TGTGCTAGTGGTTTGGTACTCGGGAGGGAGGGAAGGAGCCACGAGCAGTACTTC
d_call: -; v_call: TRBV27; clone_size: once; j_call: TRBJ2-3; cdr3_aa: CASSLRSTQYF; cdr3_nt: TGTGCCAGCAGTCTCCGTAGTACGCAGTATTTT
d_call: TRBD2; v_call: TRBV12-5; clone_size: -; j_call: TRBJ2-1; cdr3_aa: CASGQSSGRTLYNEQFF; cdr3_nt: TGTGCTAGTGGTCAATCTAGCGGGAGGACGCTGTACAATGAGCAGTTCTTC
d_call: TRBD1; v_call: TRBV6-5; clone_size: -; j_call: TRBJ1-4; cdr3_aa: CASRSPGQGRKLFF; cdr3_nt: TGTGCCAGCAGATCTCCGGGACAGGGGAGGAAACTGTTTTTT
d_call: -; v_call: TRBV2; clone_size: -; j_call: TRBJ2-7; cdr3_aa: CASSEGTEVYYEQYF; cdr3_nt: TGTGCCAGCAGTGAAGGCACAGAAGTCTACTACGAGCAGTACTTC
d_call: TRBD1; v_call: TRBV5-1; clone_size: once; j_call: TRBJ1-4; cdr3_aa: CASRGQGATNEKLFF; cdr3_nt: TGCGCCAGCAGAGGGCAGGGGGCGACTAATGAAAAACTGTTTTTT
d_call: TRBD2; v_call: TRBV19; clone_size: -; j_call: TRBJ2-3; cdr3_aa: CASTPGGSRTDTQYF; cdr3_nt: TGTGCCAGTACCCCGGGGGGGAGCAGAACAGATACGCAGTATTTT
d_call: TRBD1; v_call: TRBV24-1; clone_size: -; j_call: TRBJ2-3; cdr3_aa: CATSDWTGNGTDTQYF; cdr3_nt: TGTGCCACCAGTGACTGGACAGGGAATGGGACAGATACGCAGTATTTT
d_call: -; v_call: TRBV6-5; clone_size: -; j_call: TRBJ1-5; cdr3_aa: CASGTRVGNQPQHF; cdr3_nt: TGTGCCAGCGGTACCCGGGTCGGAAATCAGCCCCAGCATTTT
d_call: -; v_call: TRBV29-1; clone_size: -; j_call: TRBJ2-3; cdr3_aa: CSAAWGQTITDTQYF; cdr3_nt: TGCAGCGCAGCTTGGGGTCAGACTATCACAGATACGCAGTATTTT